These 15 T cell receptor beta chains originate from one sample sequenced in a study of cytomegalovirus exposure and HLA in healthy donors. This PCR relied on a set of 60 Vbeta primers and 13 Jbeta primers. The data were produced by immunoSEQ multiplex PCR, yet TCRdb's version contains in-frame clones alone and is incomplete. The sample has about 120,000 clones, around 80% seen once; the top ten hold 0.24%. The sample consisted of PBMCs. The receptors originated from a man in his fifties or sixties in good health and CMV-seronegative.

This chain connects TRBV10-3 to TRBJ1-1, with D unclear. From germline, CDR1 is ENHRY and CDR2 SYGVKD. The CDR3 is 15 amino acids. Trimming cost V 8 bases and J 0 bases, with 16 bases left between them. As DNA, the CDR3 is TGTGCCATCCGCGGCGACTCCGGGGTGAACACTGAAGCTTTCTTT. This codes for CAIRGDSGVNTEAFF.

V and J are TRBV27 and TRBJ2-6; D call uncertain. The germline gives CDR1 MNHEY, CDR2 SMNVEV (reference sequence). The CDR3 totals 13 residues. Deletions cut 8 bases from V and 0 bases from J, with 5 bases between. CDR3 nucleotides: TGTGCCAGCCGTCTCTCTGGGGCCAACGTCCTGACTTTC. The encoded protein is CASRLSGANVLTF.

V and J are TRBV19 and TRBJ1-2; a weak D match, TRBD1 (6 bases). Trimming shortened V by 4 bases and J by 2 bases, and 14 bases separated the two germline ends. The CDR3 length is 15 residues. Germline V gives CDR1 LNHDA, CDR2 SQIVND (reference sequence). This CDR3 is CASSTSVGTNYGYTF. CDR3 sequence (DNA): TGTGCCAGTAGTACCTCCGTTGGGACAAACTATGGCTACACCTTC.

The V and J genes are TRBV29-1 and TRBJ2-1, with 9 bases matching TRBD1. J gave up 0 bases and V 5 bases, and 2 bases lay outside the gene matches. Looked up from germline, CDR1 is SQVTM and CDR2 is ANQGSEA. This CDR3 has 14 amino acids. The CDR3 sequence: CSVPQGASYNEQFF. CDR3 nucleotides: TGCAGCGTTCCACAGGGGGCCTCCTACAATGAGCAGTTCTTC.

This chain uses TRBV7-3 with TRBJ2-3, with D perhaps TRBD2 (7 bases). V was cut by 5 bases and J by 3 bases, with 18 bases left in between. Germline V gene data show CDR1 as SGHTA and CDR2 as FQGTGA. This CDR3 spans 16 amino acids. CDR3 coding DNA: TGTGCCAGCAGCCTTCTCGGGGGCGGGAGAACAGATACGCAGTATTTT. Its protein product is CASSLLGGGRTDTQYF.

This chain connects TRBV7-2 to TRBJ2-7; 7 nucleotides agree with TRBD2. CDR1 and CDR2 (germline): SGHTA, FQGNSA. After removal of 6 bases from V and 4 bases from J, the junction contained 9 bases not matched to a gene. The CDR3 totals 14 residues. CDR3 coding DNA: TGTGCCAGCAGTCGAGGGGAGGGTGAATACGAGCAGTACTTC. Protein: CASSRGEGEYEQYF.

The chain is built from TRBV4-3 and TRBJ1-2; 10 nucleotides agree with TRBD1. The CDR3 loop spans 14 amino acids. CDR1 LGHNA and CDR2 YSLEER come from the germline V gene. V was clipped by 3 bases and J by 8 bases; unmatched bases: 6. In nucleotides, the CDR3 is TGCGCCAGCAGCCAGACGACAGGGGGCTGGGGCTACACCTTC. Protein: CASSQTTGGWGYTF.

This clone was detected once. This chain uses TRBV28 with TRBJ2-2; 15 bases are a match to TRBD2. Germline loops: CDR1 MDHEN, CDR2 SYDVKM. This CDR3 spans 18 amino acids. With V trimmed by 4 bases and J by 0 bases, 3 bases remained unmatched. The CDR3 loop is CASSYGLAGGPNTGELFF. The DNA for the CDR3 is TGTGCCAGCAGTTACGGACTAGCGGGAGGGCCGAACACCGGGGAGCTGTTTTTT.

The chain employs TRBV27 and TRBJ1-4; TRBD1 aligns across 9 bases. Losses at the gene ends were 6 bases for V and 8 bases for J; bases not matched to a gene: 13. Germline CDR1 and CDR2: MNHEY and SMNVEV (reference sequence). The CDR3 totals 16 residues. DNA for the CDR3: TGTGCCAGCAGACCGGGACAGGGCTTACTGGACGAAAAACTGTTTTTT. It is translated as CASRPGQGLLDEKLFF.

This sequence joins TRBV7-2 and TRBJ1-5, with D possibly matching TRBD1 (6 bases). Looked up from germline, CDR1 is SGHTA and CDR2 is FQGNSA. V lost 5 bases to trimming and J lost 2 bases, with 13 bases between them. The CDR3 runs to 15 residues. In nucleotides, the CDR3 is TGTGCCAGCAGCACCGTATCAGGGGGCAATCAGCCCCAGCATTTT. It encodes CASSTVSGGNQPQHF. Drawing the rest from reference TRBV7-2 and TRBJ1-5, the complete variable domain is GAGVSQSPSNKVTEKGKDVELRCDPISGHTALYWYRQSLGQGLEFLIYFQGNSAPDKSGLPSDRFSAERTGGSVSTLTIQRTQQEDSAVYLCASSTVSGGNQPQHFGDGTRLSIL.

The rearrangement uses TRBV29-1 and TRBJ2-7; TRBD1 might be the D (6 bases). CDR1 is SQVTM, CDR2 ANQGSEA, per germline. CDR3 length: 14 amino acids. V lost 5 bases, J lost 2 bases, and 16 bases lay in between. In DNA, the CDR3 is TGCAGCGTTACCCCAGAGGACAGAACCTACGAGCAGTACTTC. Protein sequence: CSVTPEDRTYEQYF.

The chain couples TRBV28 to TRBJ2-7, with D perhaps TRBD1 (6 bases). V lost 3 bases and J 4 bases, leaving 16 bases between the germline ends. In germline, CDR1 is MDHEN, CDR2 SYDVKM. The CDR3 is 15 amino acids. The CDR3 DNA reads TGTGCCAGCAGTTTCCACACAGGGACCCATTACGAGCAGTACTTC. It yields the protein CASSFHTGTHYEQYF.

The CDR3 protein is CASRRDRGNTGELFF. The CDR3 DNA follows: TGCGCCAGCCGCCGGGACAGGGGTAACACCGGGGAGCTGTTTTTT. The chain employs TRBV5-1 and TRBJ2-2; TRBD1 aligns across 10 bases. This CDR3 is 15 amino acids long. V lost 7 bases, J lost 2 bases, and 5 bases stayed unmatched. Germline V gene data show CDR1 as SGHRS and CDR2 as YFSETQ.

The chain recombines TRBV7-2 with TRBJ2-5; D uncertain. V gave up 3 bases and J gave up 1 base, with 6 bases separating them. The CDR3 contains 13 residues. Per the germline V gene, CDR1 is SGHTA and CDR2 is FQGNSA. The CDR3 loop is CASSFSLQETQYF. The CDR3 nucleotides read TGTGCCAGCAGCTTCAGTCTCCAAGAGACCCAGTACTTC.

The CDR3 DNA reads as TGTGCCAGCAGCGTTAGACAGGATCTCACTCAGCAGTTCTTC. It specifies CASSVRQDLTQQFF. V gene TRBV9 combines with J gene TRBJ2-1, with a possible D match to TRBD1 (6 bases). CDR1 and CDR2 (germline): SGDLS, YYNGEE. The CDR3 loop spans 14 amino acids. Trimming removed 2 bases at V and 11 bases at J, with 17 bases between.